Following are 6 T cell receptor beta chains from one sample sequenced in a study of cytomegalovirus exposure and HLA in healthy donors. 60 Vbeta and 13 Jbeta primers were used in PCR. Profiling relied on immunoSEQ multiplex PCR, and the TCRdb table lists in-frame clones only, not all of them. The sample includes 150,000 to 200,000 clones, 80% of them seen just once. The sample consisted of PBMCs. The receptor source for this set is a man between 35 and 55 years old in good health and CMV-seronegative.

The sample holds one count of this clone. The chain joins TRBV15 to TRBJ1-2; no clear D gene. Trimming left V 3 bases short and J 4 bases short, with 9 bases between. This CDR3 has 13 residues. Germline V gives CDR1 LNHNV, CDR2 YYDKDF (reference sequence). For the CDR3, the DNA is TGTGCCACCAGCAGGAATGAGATCTATGGCTACACCTTC. The encoded protein is CATSRNEIYGYTF.

This sequence joins TRBV27 and TRBJ1-2, with 8 bases fitting TRBD1. CDR1 MNHEY and CDR2 SMNVEV come from the germline V gene (reference sequence). This CDR3 region has 13 residues. Losses at the gene ends were 3 bases for V and 8 bases for J; bases not matched to a gene: 5. CDR3 residues: CASSFTQGGGYTF. As DNA, the CDR3 is TGTGCCAGCAGTTTTACACAGGGGGGAGGCTACACCTTC.

The chain couples TRBV27 to TRBJ2-3, with 10 bases fitting TRBD2. V trimming: 7 bases; J trimming: 3 bases; junction bases outside the gene matches: 7. Germline V gene lookup returns CDR1 MNHEY and CDR2 SMNVEV (reference sequence). The CDR3 runs 15 residues. The CDR3 here is CASTLQRGGTDTQYF. As DNA, the CDR3 is TGTGCCAGCACCCTACAGCGGGGGGGGACAGATACGCAGTATTTT.

The chain couples TRBV7-8 to TRBJ1-5; unclear D gene. Trimming cost V 3 bases and J 0 bases, with 9 bases left between them. The CDR3 runs to 15 residues. The germline V gene has CDR1 SGHVS and CDR2 FQNEAQ. This CDR3 reads CASSFSQFSNQPQHF. The CDR3, as DNA: TGTGCCAGCAGCTTCTCCCAGTTTAGCAATCAGCCCCAGCATTTT. The whole variable domain, filled in from reference TRBV7-8 and TRBJ1-5, reads GAGVSQSPRYKVAKRGQDVALRCDPISGHVSLFWYQQALGQGPEFLTYFQNEAQLDKSGLPSDRFFAERPEGSVSTLKIQRTQQEDSAVYLCASSFSQFSNQPQHFGDGTRLSIL.

V is TRBV6-5 and J is TRBJ2-1, with 7 bases lining up with TRBD2. J lost 9 bases, V lost 2 bases, and 4 bases had no gene match. The CDR3 spans 13 residues. Germline loops: CDR1 MNHEY, CDR2 SVGAGI. DNA of the CDR3: TGTGCCAGCAGTTACGGGGACTACCTTGAGCAGTTCTTC. It encodes CASSYGDYLEQFF.

The chain joins TRBV5-4 to TRBJ1-5; D is possibly TRBD1 (6 bases). V lost 2 bases, J lost 7 bases, and 13 bases lay in between. Germline V gene sequence: CDR1 SGHNT, CDR2 YYREEE (reference sequence). The CDR3 totals 14 residues. CDR3 nucleotides: TGTGCCAGCAGCTTTGGGGGGGCCGTACAGCCCCAGCATTTT. As protein: CASSFGGAVQPQHF.